This T cell receptor beta chain was observed in a study of blood T cell repertoires in COVID-19. Study in general: Material from acute and convalescent COVID-19 was sourced from the United States, Italy and Spain. Sample material is recorded as cDNA or gDNA derived from T cells, B-cell-depleted T cells, or PBMCs.

TCRdb's copy holds only in-frame clones and misses some; the assay was immunoSEQ multiplex PCR. This sample has 30,000 to 40,000 clones, with about 83% found just once. CDR3 length equals 16 residues. Germline loops: CDR1 KGHDR, CDR2 SFDVKD. V dropped 4 bases and J dropped 2 bases, with 14 bases sitting between them. This chain joins TRBV24-1 and TRBJ2-1; possible D gene TRBD2, 6 bases. The sample taken for sequencing was peripheral blood. This TCR came from a man aged 50-60 years with acute or convalescent COVID-19. CDR3 sequence reads: CATSDSLATTYNEQFF. The CDR3 DNA reads as TGTGCCACCAGTGACTCGCTAGCGACGACCTACAATGAGCAGTTCTTC.